What follows are 10 T cell receptor beta chains derived from one specimen sequenced in a study of blood T cell repertoires in COVID-19. Produced via immunoSEQ multiplex PCR; TCRdb's table is partial and in-frame only. Of approximately 180,000 clones listed, approximately 83% are singletons. Specimen: peripheral blood. The origin of the receptors is a woman in her thirties or forties with COVID-19, enrolled during active disease.

In its sample, this clone was seen once. The chain joins TRBV5-1 to TRBJ2-5; no clear D. Germline V gene lookup returns CDR1 SGHRS and CDR2 YFSETQ. Deletions cut 1 base from V and 4 bases from J, with 8 bases between. The CDR3 has 13 residues. CDR3 loop: CASSLIPGETQYF. The CDR3 DNA reads TGCGCCAGCAGCTTGATCCCCGGAGAGACCCAGTACTTC.

This clone showed up just a few times. The rearrangement uses TRBV6-4 and TRBJ2-2, with 10 nucleotides matching TRBD2. After removal of 5 bases from V and 3 bases from J, the junction contained 3 bases not matched to a gene. This CDR3 is built from 15 residues. Germline V lookup: CDR1 MRHNA, CDR2 SNTAGT. In DNA, the CDR3 is TGTGCCAGCAGTAGGCTAGCGGGAGACACCGGGGAGCTGTTTTTT. Its translation: CASSRLAGDTGELFF.

The chain employs TRBV10-1 and TRBJ1-1, with 7 nucleotides matching TRBD1. V was clipped by 1 base and J by 4 bases; unmatched bases: 12. CDR3 length equals 17 residues. CDR1 is WNHNN and CDR2 is SYGVQD in the germline V gene (reference sequence). The chain's CDR3 is CASSEFPRQGLTTEAFF. The CDR3, as DNA: TGCGCCAGCAGTGAGTTTCCACGACAGGGTCTGACCACTGAAGCTTTCTTT.

This chain uses TRBV5-1 with TRBJ2-2; 9 bases match TRBD2. The germline V gene has CDR1 SGHRS and CDR2 YFSETQ. V dropped 4 bases and J dropped 8; count of bases not matched to a gene: 15. The CDR3 runs 17 residues. The CDR3 spells CASSPPPLAGGAGELFF. The CDR3 bases are TGCGCCAGCAGCCCTCCCCCTCTCGCGGGGGGGGCGGGGGAGCTGTTTTTT.

The chain joins TRBV5-5 to TRBJ2-7; the match to TRBD1 covers 7 bases. With 6 bases clipped from V and 0 bases from J, the junction kept 15 bases outside the gene matches. This CDR3 spans 17 amino acids. In germline, CDR1 is SGHKS, CDR2 YYEKEE (reference sequence). CDR3 coding DNA: TGTGCCAGCACCCTGGGGCCAGGACAGGCCATCTCCTACGAGCAGTACTTC. This codes for CASTLGPGQAISYEQYF.

CDR3 DNA sequence: TGTGCCAGCACCGGGACAGGGTTATACGAGCAGTACTTC. Residues: CASTGTGLYEQYF. The chain recombines TRBV27 with TRBJ2-7, with 9 bases that match TRBD1. Germline V gene sequence: CDR1 MNHEY, CDR2 SMNVEV (reference sequence). This CDR3 has 13 residues. The ends lost 7 bases at V and 4 bases at J; junction bases unmatched: 5.

The CDR3 sequence is CASSAGTSGGKQETQYF. The CDR3 nucleotides read TGTGCCAGCAGTGCCGGGACTAGCGGGGGAAAACAAGAGACCCAGTACTTC. V gene TRBV2 combines with J gene TRBJ2-5; 14 bases are shared with TRBD2. With 4 bases clipped from V and 2 bases from J, the junction kept 6 bases outside the gene matches. Germline CDR1 is SNHLY and CDR2 is FYNNEI. This CDR3 has 17 amino acids.

This clone was found a few times. The CDR3 DNA sequence: TGTGCCAGCACCACACAGGTGAACACTGAAGCTTTCTTT. This sequence encodes CASTTQVNTEAFF. The V call is TRBV11-1, the J call TRBJ1-1, with D possibly matching TRBD1 (5 bases). The CDR3 is made up of 13 amino acids. Trimming removed 7 bases at V and 0 bases at J, with 9 bases between. The germline CDR1 and CDR2 sequences are SGHAT and FQDESV (reference sequence).

This chain links TRBV2 with TRBJ1-1; 7 bases map to TRBD1. This CDR3 contains 15 residues. Germline CDR1 and CDR2: SNHLY and FYNNEI. The V and J ends lost 6 bases and 1 base, in that order; junction bases with no gene match: 8. The CDR3 DNA reads TGTGCCAGCAGGAAGAGACAGGGCGGGAACACTGAAGCTTTCTTT. The encoded protein is CASRKRQGGNTEAFF.

The chain has TRBV5-1 and TRBJ2-5; D perhaps matches TRBD2 (6 bases). Per germline, CDR1 SGHRS and CDR2 YFSETQ. V was trimmed by 3 bases and J by 5 bases, leaving 20 bases between them. This CDR3 region has 16 residues. CDR3 protein: CASSSLGTPTRETQYF. The CDR3 DNA reads TGCGCCAGCAGCTCACTAGGGACTCCCACAAGGGAGACCCAGTACTTC.